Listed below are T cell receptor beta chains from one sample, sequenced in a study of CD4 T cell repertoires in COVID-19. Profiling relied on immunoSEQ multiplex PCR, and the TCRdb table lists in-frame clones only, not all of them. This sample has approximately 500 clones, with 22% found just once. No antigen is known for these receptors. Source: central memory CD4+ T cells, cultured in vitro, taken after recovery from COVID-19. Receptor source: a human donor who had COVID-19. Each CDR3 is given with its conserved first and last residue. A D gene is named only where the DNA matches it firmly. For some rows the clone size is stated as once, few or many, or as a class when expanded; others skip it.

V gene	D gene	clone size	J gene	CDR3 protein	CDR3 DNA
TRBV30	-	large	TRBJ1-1	CAWSVLAGRPPEAFF	TGTGCCTGGAGTGTACTAGCCGGAAGGCCTCCTGAAGCTTTCTTT
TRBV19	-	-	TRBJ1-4	CASRDPNLNEKLFF	TGTGCCAGTAGGGACCCCAATCTCAATGAAAAACTGTTTTTT
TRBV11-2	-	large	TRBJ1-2	CASTGQLANYGYTF	TGTGCCAGCACCGGCCAGTTAGCTAACTATGGCTACACCTTC
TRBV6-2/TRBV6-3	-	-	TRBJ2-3	CASSYLDLPQSDTQYF	TGTGCCAGCAGTTACTTGGATCTCCCGCAGTCAGATACGCAGTATTTT
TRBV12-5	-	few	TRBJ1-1	CASRESWNTEAFF	TGTGCTAGCCGGGAGAGTTGGAACACTGAAGCTTTCTTT
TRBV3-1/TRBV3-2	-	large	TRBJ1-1	CASSQDQTGLRTEAFF	TGTGCCAGCAGCCAAGATCAGACAGGTTTGAGAACTGAAGCTTTCTTT
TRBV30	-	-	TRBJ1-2	CAWSVKQPYGYTF	TGTGCCTGGAGTGTAAAGCAGCCATATGGCTACACCTTC
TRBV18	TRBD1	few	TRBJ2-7	CASSPVTGGISTYEQYF	TGTGCCAGCTCACCCGTTACAGGGGGCATCTCCACCTACGAGCAGTACTTC
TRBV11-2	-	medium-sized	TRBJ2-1	CASSLGGEGGFF	TGTGCCAGCAGCTTAGGAGGAGAGGGGGGGTTCTTC
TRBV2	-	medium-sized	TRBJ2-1	CASSAGRSGGMNEQFF	TGTGCCAGCAGCGCCGGGAGGTCAGGGGGCATGAATGAGCAGTTCTTC
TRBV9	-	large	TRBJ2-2	CASSPGLGGELFF	TGTGCCAGCAGCCCCGGCCTAGGCGGGGAGCTGTTTTTT
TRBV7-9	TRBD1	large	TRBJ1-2	CASNKMGQGFAGYTF	TGTGCCAGCAACAAGATGGGACAGGGGTTTGCTGGCTACACCTTC
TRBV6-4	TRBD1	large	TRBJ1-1	CASTRDRGATEAFF	TGTGCCAGCACCCGGGACAGGGGTGCCACTGAAGCTTTCTTT
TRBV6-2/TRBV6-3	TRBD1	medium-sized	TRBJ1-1	CASSPPTDRGGTEAFF	TGTGCCAGCAGTCCCCCAACAGACAGGGGGGGGACTGAAGCTTTCTTT
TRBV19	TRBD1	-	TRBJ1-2	CASSTQTGNRGGYTF	TGTGCCAGTAGTACTCAGACAGGGAACAGAGGTGGCTACACCTTC
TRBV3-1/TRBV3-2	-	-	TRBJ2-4	CASSKEYPIQRKNIQYF	TGTGCCAGCAGCAAAGAATATCCCATTCAAAGAAAAAACATTCAGTACTTC
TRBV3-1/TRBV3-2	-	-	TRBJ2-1	CASSRPGPFHSDNEQFF	TGTGCCAGCAGCCGACCTGGTCCCTTCCATTCCGACAATGAGCAGTTCTTC
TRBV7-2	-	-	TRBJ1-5	CASSSRREGRPQHF	TGTGCCAGCAGCTCCCGACGCGAGGGGCGTCCCCAGCATTTT
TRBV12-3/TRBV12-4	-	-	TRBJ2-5	CASSFSRETQYF	TGTGCCAGCAGTTTCAGCAGGGAGACCCAGTACTTC
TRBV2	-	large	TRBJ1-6	CASSEFRTANNSPLHF	TGTGCCAGCAGTGAATTCAGGACGGCAAATAATTCACCCCTCCACTTT
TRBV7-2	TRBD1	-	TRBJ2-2	CASSLGNRGQGELFF	TGTGCCAGCAGCTTAGGGAACAGGGGGCAAGGGGAGCTGTTTTTT
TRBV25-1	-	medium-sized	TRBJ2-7	CASSEGWGSYEQYF	TGTGCCAGCAGTGAGGGATGGGGATCCTACGAGCAGTACTTC
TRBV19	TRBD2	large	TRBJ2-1	CASRHPSGSYNEQFF	TGTGCCAGTAGGCACCCTAGCGGTTCCTACAATGAGCAGTTCTTC
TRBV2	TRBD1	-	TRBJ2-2	CASSPARGQGGTGELFF	TGTGCCAGCAGCCCCGCCCGAGGACAGGGAGGTACCGGGGAGCTGTTTTTT
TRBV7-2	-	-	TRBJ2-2	CASSLVRTENTGELFF	TGTGCCAGCAGCTTAGTGAGGACAGAAAACACCGGGGAGCTGTTTTTT
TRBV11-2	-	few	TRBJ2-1	CASSIRAGSYNEQFF	TGTGCCAGCAGCATAAGGGCGGGGTCCTACAATGAGCAGTTCTTC
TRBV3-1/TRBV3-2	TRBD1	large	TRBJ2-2	CASSHSNNRGTGELFF	TGTGCCAGCAGCCACTCGAACAACAGGGGAACCGGGGAGCTGTTTTTT
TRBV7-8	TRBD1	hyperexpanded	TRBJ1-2	CASSPVTGGFGGYTF	TGTGCCAGCAGCCCCGTGACAGGGGGGTTCGGCGGCTACACCTTC
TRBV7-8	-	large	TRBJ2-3	CASSQTTSPNTQYF	TGTGCCAGCAGCCAAACGACTAGTCCGAATACGCAGTATTTT
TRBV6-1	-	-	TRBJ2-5	CASSERGQETQYF	TGTGCCAGCAGTGAACGGGGTCAAGAGACCCAGTACTTC